The 20 T cell receptor beta chains listed next were all sequenced from one sample in a study of CXCR3-negative and CXCR3-positive naive CD8 T cells. All TRB cDNA libraries came from 5' RACE performed with UMI labels. TCRdb re-analyzed the 5' RACE reads; it lists each CDR3 protein once, without DNA. Its listing shows 69,000 or so distinct CDR3 sequences. Sequenced sample: naive CXCR3- CD8+ T cells from blood. Subset in this sample: CD45RO-CCR7+CD27+CD95- naive CD8+ T cells lacking CXCR3 (TNR3-). All receptors come from a human donor in good health. Some clones in this sample may be carry-over from other donors' samples.

This chain connects TRBV12-3 or TRBV12-4 to TRBJ1-1. This CDR3 comprises 14 residues. The CDR3 sequence is CASSPGQRVTEAFF.

The CDR3 here is CASSQAELGVWEQYF. This chain links TRBV4-1 with TRBJ2-7; no DNA is available, so the TRBD1 call from TCRdb remains unchecked. Germline V gives CDR1 MGHRA, CDR2 YSYEKL. The CDR3 extends over 15 amino acids.

The V call is TRBV21-1, the J call TRBJ2-7. TRBV21-1 is given as a pseudogene. The CDR3 has 14 residues. The CDR3 reads CASSKAGEPYEQYF.

V and J are TRBV29-1 and TRBJ1-4; TCRdb's D call of TRBD1 is untestable without DNA. Germline V lookup: CDR1 SQVTM, CDR2 ANQGSEA. The CDR3 is made up of 14 amino acids. CDR3 region: CSVGTGLVGEKLFF.

The V gene is TRBV11-2, the J gene TRBJ2-5. The CDR3 sequence is 14 residues long. Germline CDR1 reads SGHAT; CDR2 reads FQNNGV. Here the CDR3 reads CACSLIIGQETQYF.

This chain connects TRBV10-3 to TRBJ2-1; the TCRdb call, TRBD2, lacks DNA for checking. Germline V CDR1 and CDR2: ENHRY, SYGVKD. This CDR3 has 14 amino acids. The CDR3 is CATRLAGGPREQFF.

The V and J genes are TRBV7-9 and TRBJ2-2. Per germline, CDR1 SEHNR and CDR2 FQNEAQ (reference sequence). This CDR3 region has 15 residues. The CDR3 sequence is CASSPRGSNTGELFF.

The chain carries TRBV6-5 and TRBJ2-1. The CDR3 loop spans 13 amino acids. Germline values: CDR1 MNHEY, CDR2 SVGAGI. CDR3 in amino acids: CASSYSFGNEQFF.

The chain is built from TRBV28 and TRBJ2-7; TCRdb's D gene call, TRBD1, goes unchecked for lack of DNA. The germline CDR1 and CDR2 sequences are MDHEN and SYDVKM. The CDR3 consists of 15 residues. This CDR3 reads CASSEGTGNPYEQYF.

The chain is built from TRBV5-1 and TRBJ1-3. The CDR3 is 15 residues long. The germline V gene has CDR1 SGHRS and CDR2 YFSETQ. CDR3 amino acids: CASSGEAESGNTIYF.

The rearrangement uses TRBV3-1 and TRBJ2-1; the TCRdb D gene call, TRBD1, has no DNA to confirm it. This CDR3 has 16 residues. Germline CDR1 and CDR2: LGHDT and YNNKEL (reference sequence). CDR3 in amino acids: CASSQDAGQGYNEQFF.

The chain employs TRBV28 and TRBJ2-3; the TRBD2 assignment by TCRdb is unverifiable without DNA. The CDR3 is 15 amino acids. CDR1 is MDHEN, CDR2 SYDVKM, per germline. This CDR3 reads CASSPTGGGTDTQYF.

The rearrangement uses TRBV29-1 and TRBJ2-7. Germline CDR1 and CDR2: SQVTM and ANQGSEA. The CDR3 runs 12 residues. CDR3 sequence reads: CSVGELSYEQYF.

The chain joins TRBV5-1 to TRBJ2-1; TCRdb designates TRBD2, a call that cannot be tested without DNA. CDR3 length equals 17 residues. Germline V CDR1 and CDR2: SGHRS, YFSETQ. CDR3 loop: CASSLEAGVPPYNEQFF.

The chain has TRBV6-2 or TRBV6-3 and TRBJ2-4; lacking DNA, the TRBD2 call made by TCRdb goes unchecked. This CDR3 is built from 16 residues. Looked up from germline, CDR1 is MNHEY and CDR2 is SVGEGT. Here the CDR3 reads CASSLAGGPAKNIQYF.

The chain carries TRBV3-1 and TRBJ1-1; absent DNA, TCRdb's TRBD1 call cannot be checked. Germline V gives CDR1 LGHDT, CDR2 YNNKEL (reference sequence). CDR3 length: 14 amino acids. This CDR3 is CASSPGTASTEAFF.

V gene TRBV29-1 combines with J gene TRBJ2-7; no DNA is available, so the TRBD1 call from TCRdb remains unchecked. The CDR3 consists of 14 residues. Per the germline V gene, CDR1 is SQVTM and CDR2 is ANQGSEA. The CDR3 sequence: CSVSGTADSYEQYF.

This chain connects TRBV6-2 or TRBV6-3 to TRBJ2-2; TCRdb reports TRBD2, a call that lacks DNA to check it against. The length of the CDR3 is 16 residues. The V gene's germline CDR1 is MNHEY and CDR2 SVGEGT. CDR3 region: CASSFIAGENTGELFF.

The gene calls are TRBV5-1 and TRBJ2-2; with no DNA, the TCRdb D assignment of TRBD1 cannot be verified. The CDR3 sequence is 14 residues long. Germline CDR1 SGHRS, CDR2 YFSETQ. CDR3 protein: CASLPWTGAGELFF.

The rearrangement links TRBV29-1 to TRBJ2-5; TCRdb's D gene call, TRBD2, goes unchecked for lack of DNA. Germline V lookup: CDR1 SQVTM, CDR2 ANQGSEA. The CDR3 is 14 amino acids. The CDR3 region is CSVEVAGDQETQYF. The variable domain in full, completed from reference TRBV29-1 and TRBJ2-5, reads SAVISQKPSRDICQRGTSLTIQCQVDSQVTMMFWYRQQPGQSLTLIATANQGSEATYESGFVIDKFPISRPNLTFSTLTVSNMSPEDSSIYLCSVEVAGDQETQYFGPGTRLLVL.